The 22 T cell receptor beta chains listed next were all sequenced from one sample in a study of cytomegalovirus exposure and HLA in healthy donors. PCR amplification relied on 60 Vbeta primers (plus 13 Jbeta primers). Data came from immunoSEQ multiplex PCR; TCRdb stores just in-frame clones and leaves some out. The sample gives around 210,000 clones, about 77% of which show up once; about 0.45% is in the top ten. The sequencing input was PBMCs. The receptors come from a boy between 10 and 17 years old in good health and CMV-seronegative.

The chain is built from TRBV7-2 and TRBJ2-5; weak D call: TRBD2 (7 bases). Germline V gives CDR1 SGHTA, CDR2 FQGNSA. CDR3 length equals 14 residues. The V end lost 9 bases, the J end lost 4 bases, and 18 bases lay between the germline ends. The CDR3 spells CASGKGGGPETQYF. The CDR3 nucleotides read TGTGCCAGTGGGAAGGGGGGGGGCCCAGAGACCCAGTACTTC.

This chain uses TRBV18 with TRBJ2-7, with TRBD1 as a possible D gene (6 bases). Trimming left V 6 bases short and J 3 bases short, with 18 bases between. In germline, CDR1 is KGHSH, CDR2 LQKENI. This CDR3 has 15 residues. The DNA for the CDR3 is TGTGCCAGCTCCCCCACGGGGACATGGATCTACGAGCAGTACTTC. The encoded protein is CASSPTGTWIYEQYF.

This chain links TRBV5-1 with TRBJ2-7; a possible D gene is TRBD1 (5 bases). The CDR3 totals 14 residues. V was cut by 4 bases and J by 9 bases, with 20 bases left in between. Germline V gene sequence: CDR1 SGHRS, CDR2 YFSETQ. As DNA, the CDR3 is TGCGCCAGCAGCGAAGCCCAATGGGGCAGTGGGCAGTACTTC. Protein sequence: CASSEAQWGSGQYF.

This clone was seen once. The same CDR3 also results from other DNA sequences found in this sample. V and J are TRBV6-5 and TRBJ2-3, with a weak D call TRBD1 (6 bases). The CDR3 totals 14 residues. The V gene lost 2 bases and the J gene lost 1 base, with 7 bases spanning the gap. CDR1 is MNHEY and CDR2 is SVGAGI in the germline V gene. The CDR3 protein is CASSYGGRTDTQYF. CDR3 coding DNA: TGTGCCAGCAGTTACGGGGGCCGCACAGATACGCAGTATTTT.

The count of this clone is one. The J gene is TRBJ1-5, the V gene TRBV28, with 9 positions matching TRBD1. The CDR3 is 18 residues long. Per germline, CDR1 MDHEN and CDR2 SYDVKM. V dropped 3 bases and J dropped 0; count of bases not matched to a gene: 9. The CDR3 DNA reads as TGTGCCAGCAGTTTCCCAGGACAGGGGCCTTATAGCAATCAGCCCCAGCATTTT. It encodes CASSFPGQGPYSNQPQHF.

The CDR3 here is CATSRDLGQENEKLFF. CDR3 DNA sequence: TGTGCCACCAGCAGAGATCTAGGACAGGAAAATGAAAAACTGTTTTTT. The V gene is TRBV15, the J gene TRBJ1-4, with TRBD1 matching over 7 bases. This CDR3 is built from 16 residues. The V and J ends lost 0 bases and 5 bases, in that order; junction bases with no gene match: 6. CDR1 and CDR2 from the germline V gene are LNHNV and YYDKDF (reference sequence).

The rearrangement uses TRBV7-6 and TRBJ1-4; 7 bases are shared with TRBD1. The V gene's germline CDR1 is SGHVS and CDR2 FNYEAQ. The CDR3 is 15 residues long. V shed 5 bases, J shed 8 bases, and the junction held 11 bases outside the gene matches. CDR3 in amino acids: CASSEKGGRVEKLFF. The DNA of the CDR3 is TGTGCCAGCAGCGAGAAAGGGGGCAGGGTAGAAAAACTGTTTTTT.

The chain carries TRBV15 and TRBJ1-4; D is ambiguous. Germline V gene data show CDR1 as LNHNV and CDR2 as YYDKDF (reference sequence). Trimming removed 0 bases at V and 5 bases at J, with 10 bases between. The CDR3 sequence is 15 residues long. The CDR3 region is CATSRDRQTNEKLFF. CDR3 coding DNA: TGTGCCACCAGCAGAGATAGGCAGACAAATGAAAAACTGTTTTTT.

This chain joins TRBV5-1 and TRBJ2-7; 7 nucleotides agree with TRBD2. The trim removed 4 bases at V and 5 bases at J, leaving 12 bases unmatched. CDR1 and CDR2 from the germline V gene are SGHRS and YFSETQ. There are 15 residues in the CDR3. CDR3 nucleotides: TGCGCCAGCAGCCGGGGACTACTCCCCCCCGACGAGCAGTACTTC. It specifies CASSRGLLPPDEQYF.

Worth noting for this clone: Other DNA sequences in the sample encode the same CDR3. CDR3 DNA: TGTGCCAGCAGTACTGGAGGGTCCAATCAGCCCCAGCATTTT. Translating it yields CASSTGGSNQPQHF. V and J are TRBV27 and TRBJ1-5; unclear D gene. CDR3 length: 14 residues. Germline values: CDR1 MNHEY, CDR2 SMNVEV (reference sequence). V gave up 5 bases and J gave up 3 bases, with 11 bases separating them.

The chain uses TRBV2 and TRBJ1-2; tentative D call: TRBD1 (5 bases). The CDR3 runs to 15 residues. Germline V lookup: CDR1 SNHLY, CDR2 FYNNEI. Trimming stripped 0 bases from V and 3 bases from J, with 11 bases between. The CDR3 region has the DNA TGTGCCAGCAGTGAAGCTTCGGACATTGACTATGGCTACACCTTC. Protein: CASSEASDIDYGYTF.

The chain recombines TRBV5-1 with TRBJ2-3; 8 bases match TRBD2. Germline V gives CDR1 SGHRS, CDR2 YFSETQ. The CDR3 spans 15 residues. V lost 4 bases and J lost 2; bases outside the gene matches: 6. CDR3 nucleotides: TGCGCCAGCAGCCCCCGGGGGGGCGACACAGATACGCAGTATTTT. Protein sequence: CASSPRGGDTDTQYF.

This clone turned up a few times. The chain uses TRBV6-5 and TRBJ2-5; TRBD1 might be the D (5 bases). The J call may be wrong; the DNA end is better matched by TRBJ2-7. Germline V gene lookup returns CDR1 MNHEY and CDR2 SVGAGI. The CDR3 is 14 amino acids. The CDR3 DNA sequence: TGTGCCAGCGTAGACTCACAGGCTGGCTACGAGCAGTACTTC. This gives the protein CASVDSQAGYEQYF.

The chain uses TRBV5-6 and TRBJ1-1, with D hard to call. Germline CDR1 SGHDT, CDR2 YYEEEE. V was cut by 2 bases and J by 2 bases, with 16 bases left in between. CDR3 length: 16 amino acids. The CDR3 spells CASSLRNLRRNTEAFF. Written as DNA, the CDR3 is TGTGCCAGCAGCTTAAGGAACTTAAGGAGAAACACTGAAGCTTTCTTT.

This chain connects TRBV7-3 to TRBJ2-7; TRBD1 matches at 12 bases. Germline V gives CDR1 SGHTA, CDR2 FQGTGA. This CDR3 has 16 amino acids. V lost 1 base, J lost 6 bases, and 7 bases stayed unmatched. This chain's CDR3 is CASSLNPGTGGAEQYF. DNA for the CDR3: TGTGCCAGCAGCTTAAATCCCGGGACAGGGGGCGCCGAGCAGTACTTC.

With respect to this clone: Different DNA sequences within this sample yield the same CDR3. The V gene is TRBV7-9, the J gene TRBJ1-5; no clear D. CDR1 and CDR2 (germline): SEHNR, FQNEAQ (reference sequence). Trimming pared 5 bases from V and 2 bases from J, leaving 13 bases between. This CDR3 is built from 15 residues. CDR3 DNA sequence: TGTGCCAGCAGCCCCCGGGGTGTGGGCAATCAGCCCCAGCATTTT. It encodes CASSPRGVGNQPQHF.

The V call is TRBV21-1, the J call TRBJ2-3; the table gives TRBD2 as D, unverified against the DNA. TRBV21-1 counts as a pseudogene. The CDR3 has 14 residues. The CDR3 spells CASSSGTSTDTQYF. The CDR3 DNA sequence: TGTGCCAGCAGCAGCGGGACGAGCACAGATACGCAGTATTTT.

V usage is TRBV30 and J usage is TRBJ2-7, with 8 bases identical to TRBD1. The CDR3 covers 12 residues. Trimming took 5 bases from V and 3 from J; bases not matched to a gene: 3. Germline CDR1 reads GTSNPN; CDR2 reads SVGIG (reference sequence). The CDR3 nucleotides are TGTGCCTGGGGGACAGGCTTCTACGAGCAGTACTTC. It encodes CAWGTGFYEQYF.

The chain is built from TRBV21-1 and TRBJ1-5; the D segment call TRBD1 is taken from the table without a DNA check. TRBV21-1 is designated a pseudogene. The CDR3 consists of 16 residues. The CDR3 nucleotides are TGTGCCAGCAGCAAAGATACAGGAGAGGGCAATCAGCCCCAGCATTTT. The encoded protein is CASSKDTGEGNQPQHF.

The table lists this clone with a few counts. The gene calls are TRBV10-3 and TRBJ1-5, with 8 positions matching TRBD1. The CDR3 length is 15 residues. V dropped 4 bases and J dropped 3; count of bases not matched to a gene: 5. Per the germline V gene, CDR1 is ENHRY and CDR2 is SYGVKD. CDR3 nucleotide sequence: TGTGCCATCAGTGTAGGACAGGGCAACAATCAGCCCCAGCATTTT. It yields the protein CAISVGQGNNQPQHF.

The V gene is TRBV7-6, the J gene TRBJ2-7; tentatively, D is TRBD2 (6 bases). V was shortened by 5 bases and J by 2 bases, with 13 bases between the two germline ends. In germline, CDR1 is SGHVS, CDR2 FNYEAQ. The CDR3 consists of 14 residues. CDR3 residues: CASSSSGVTYEQYF. CDR3 DNA sequence: TGTGCCAGCAGCAGCTCGGGGGTCACCTACGAGCAGTACTTC.

This clone was observed a few times. The chain joins TRBV5-4 to TRBJ1-2; 9 bases fit TRBD1. The CDR3 has 15 residues. J gave up 6 bases and V 4 bases, and 10 bases lay outside the gene matches. The germline gives CDR1 SGHNT, CDR2 YYREEE (reference sequence). The CDR3 sequence: CASSITGGAVNGYTF. The DNA of the CDR3 is TGTGCCAGCAGCATTACAGGGGGCGCAGTCAATGGCTACACCTTC.